The clone carrying this T cell receptor beta chain was found a few times. This entry comes from a study of identical twins. Trimming pared 11 bases from V and 6 bases from J, leaving 11 bases between. CDR3 length: 12 amino acids. The V gene's germline CDR1 is LNHNV and CDR2 YYDKDF (reference sequence). TCRdb re-analysed the 5' RACE reads in MiXCR, keeping a single row per CDR3 protein. The sample carries some 500,000 distinct CDR3 sequences, roughly a fifth recorded once. These data also featured in a second study, about T cells expressing NK-cell markers. In that study: Sorted CD3+CD56+NKG2C+, CD3+CD56+NKG2C- and CD3+CD56-NKG2C+ T-cell subsets were beta-chain profiled.

This receptor was obtained from a young woman in good health. The V gene is TRBV15, the J gene TRBJ1-6, with D possibly matching TRBD1 (6 bases). Sequenced input: CD4+ T cells sorted from blood. The CDR3 loop reads CASGQFNSPLHF. In DNA, the CDR3 is TGTGCCTCCGGACAGTTTAATTCACCCCTCCACTTT.